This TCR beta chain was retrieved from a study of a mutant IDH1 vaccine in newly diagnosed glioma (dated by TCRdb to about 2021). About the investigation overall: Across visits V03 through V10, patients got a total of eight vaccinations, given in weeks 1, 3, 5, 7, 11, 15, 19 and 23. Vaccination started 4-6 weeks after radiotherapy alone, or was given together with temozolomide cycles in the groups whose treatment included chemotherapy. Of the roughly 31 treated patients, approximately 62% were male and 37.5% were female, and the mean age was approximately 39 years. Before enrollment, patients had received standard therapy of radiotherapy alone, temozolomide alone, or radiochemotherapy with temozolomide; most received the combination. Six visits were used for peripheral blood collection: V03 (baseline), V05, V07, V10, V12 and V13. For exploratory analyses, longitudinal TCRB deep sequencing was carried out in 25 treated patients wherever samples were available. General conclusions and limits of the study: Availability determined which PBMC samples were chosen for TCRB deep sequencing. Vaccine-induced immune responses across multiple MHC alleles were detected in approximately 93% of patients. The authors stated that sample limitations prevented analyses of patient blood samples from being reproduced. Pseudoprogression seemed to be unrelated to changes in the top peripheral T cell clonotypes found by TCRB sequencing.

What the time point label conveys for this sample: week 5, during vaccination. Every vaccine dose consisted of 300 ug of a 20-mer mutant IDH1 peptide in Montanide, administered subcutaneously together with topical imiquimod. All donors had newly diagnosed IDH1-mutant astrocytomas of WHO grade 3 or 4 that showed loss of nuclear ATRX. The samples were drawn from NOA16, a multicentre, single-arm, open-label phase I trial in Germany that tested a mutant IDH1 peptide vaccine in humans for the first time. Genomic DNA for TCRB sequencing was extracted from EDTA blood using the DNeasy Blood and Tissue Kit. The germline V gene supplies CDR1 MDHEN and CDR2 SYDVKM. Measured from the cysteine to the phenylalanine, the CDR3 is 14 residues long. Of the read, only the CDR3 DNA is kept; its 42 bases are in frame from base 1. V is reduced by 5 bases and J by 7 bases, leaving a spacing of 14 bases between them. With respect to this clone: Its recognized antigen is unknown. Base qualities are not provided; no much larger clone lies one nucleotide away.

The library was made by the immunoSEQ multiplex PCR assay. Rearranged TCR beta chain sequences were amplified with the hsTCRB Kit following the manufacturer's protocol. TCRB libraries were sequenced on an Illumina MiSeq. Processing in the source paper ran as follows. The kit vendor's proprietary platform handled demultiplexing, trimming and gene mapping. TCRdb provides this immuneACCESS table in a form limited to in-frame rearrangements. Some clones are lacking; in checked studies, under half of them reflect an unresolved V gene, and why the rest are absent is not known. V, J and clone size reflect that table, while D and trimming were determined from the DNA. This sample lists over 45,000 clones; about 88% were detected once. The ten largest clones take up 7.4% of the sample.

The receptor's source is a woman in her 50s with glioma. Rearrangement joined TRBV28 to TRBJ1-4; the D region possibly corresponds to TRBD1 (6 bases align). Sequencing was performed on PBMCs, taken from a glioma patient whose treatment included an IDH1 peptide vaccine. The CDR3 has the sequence CASSRGGLGEKLFF. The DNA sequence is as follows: TGTGCCAGCAGTCGTGGGGGGCTTGGTGAAAAACTGTTTTTT. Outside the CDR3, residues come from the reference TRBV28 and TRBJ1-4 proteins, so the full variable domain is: DVKVTQSSRYLVKRTGEKVFLECVQDMDHENMFWYRQDPGLGLRLIYFSYDVKMKEKGDIPEGYSVSREKKERFSLILESASTNQTSMYLCASSRGGLGEKLFFGSGTQLSVL.